These T cell receptor beta chains were read from a single sample in a study of cytomegalovirus exposure and HLA in healthy donors. Data came from immunoSEQ multiplex PCR; TCRdb stores just in-frame clones and leaves some out. Seen here are 100,000 or so clones, about 80% observed once, and the top ten hold 4.1%. Sequencing was carried out using PBMCs. Receptors originate from a man aged 35-49 years in good health and CMV-seronegative. Each CDR3 is given with its conserved first and last residue. D genes are given only for firm matches. Size is omitted from some rows. Given values are once, few, many or a class for expanded clones.

cdr3_nt cdr3_aa clone_size j_call d_call v_call
TGTGCCAGCCGGGCCGGGGGGAATTCACCCCTCCACTTT CASRAGGNSPLHF - TRBJ1-6 - TRBV25-1
TGTGCCAGCAGTCCCAACTCCGATACGCAGTATTTT CASSPNSDTQYF - TRBJ2-3 - TRBV6-5
TGTGCCAGCAGTCCTGGACAGGGCTTTAATTCCCCCCTCCACTTT CASSPGQGFNSPLHF - TRBJ1-6 TRBD1 TRBV6-6
TGTGCCAGCACCACCGGGACAGTGGGGTACAATGAGCAGTTCTTC CASTTGTVGYNEQFF - TRBJ2-1 TRBD1 TRBV5-4
TGTGCCAGCAGTGGGCACCGGGACAGCGCAAGGGACGAGCAGTACTTC CASSGHRDSARDEQYF - TRBJ2-7 TRBD1 TRBV6-1
TGTGCCAGCAGCCAGGCGGGGAACTATGGCTACACCTTC CASSQAGNYGYTF - TRBJ1-2 - TRBV4-2
TGTGCCAGCAGGGTCACAGAGAACACTGAAGCTTTCTTT CASRVTENTEAFF few TRBJ1-1 - TRBV6-6
TGTGCCAGCAGTTACTCGATACAGGACAAGCAGTACTTC CASSYSIQDKQYF - TRBJ2-7 - TRBV6-6
TGTGCCAGCAGTGAAAGCCTGAACCAAGAGACCCAGTACTTC CASSESLNQETQYF - TRBJ2-5 - TRBV6-1
TGTGCCAGCAGCTTACTCGGGGGGACCACCACCGGGGAGCTGTTTTTT CASSLLGGTTTGELFF - TRBJ2-2 TRBD2 TRBV11-2
TGTGCCAGTAGTTCCCGGTCGGCTAGCTCCTACAATGAGCAGTTCTTC CASSSRSASSYNEQFF once TRBJ2-1 - TRBV19
TGTGCCAGCAGCTTGGTCCCCTCAGTATGGGAGACCCAGTACTTC CASSLVPSVWETQYF few TRBJ2-5 - TRBV5-6
TGTGCCAGCAGCCCCGAGACAGGGATAGTGGATGGCTACACCTTC CASSPETGIVDGYTF - TRBJ1-2 TRBD1 TRBV7-8
TGCGCCAGCAGCCACCCGGACAGGGGAGGAGATACGCAGTATTTT CASSHPDRGGDTQYF - TRBJ2-3 TRBD1 TRBV4-1
TGTGCCAGCAGCTTAAGGGGGACAGGCAATCAGCCCCAGCATTTT CASSLRGTGNQPQHF few TRBJ1-5 TRBD1 TRBV7-8
TGTGCCAGTAGTACCGCCAGGGGGAGCAATCAGCCCCAGCATTTT CASSTARGSNQPQHF - TRBJ1-5 TRBD1 TRBV19
TGTGCCAGCAGCTTGGCCGGGCAGGGTCTGAACACCTTC CASSLAGQGLNTF few TRBJ1-2 - TRBV5-5
TGTGCCAGCAGCCCGCATGGGACTAGCGGGGGGCCAAGCACAGATACGCAGTATTTT CASSPHGTSGGPSTDTQYF - TRBJ2-3 TRBD2 TRBV9
TGTGCCAGCAGCCTAGAGGGCGATACGCAGTATTTT CASSLEGDTQYF once TRBJ2-3 - TRBV5-8
TGCGCCAGCAGCTTGACGGGAAGAGAGACCCAGTACTTC CASSLTGRETQYF - TRBJ2-5 - TRBV5-1
TGTTCCAGCAGCTTGCCGCACCCGAGGAAGTTCTTC CSSSLPHPRKFF - TRBJ2-1 - TRBV7-9
TGCGCCAGCAGCTACAGGGGGCCGGGCCCCTATGGCTACACCTTC CASSYRGPGPYGYTF - TRBJ1-2 TRBD1 TRBV5-1
TGCGCCAGCAGCCAAGGGGACAGTCCCTACGAGCAGTACTTC CASSQGDSPYEQYF - TRBJ2-7 TRBD1 TRBV4-1
TGTGCCAGCAGCCCCTGGGACAGGTCCACTGAAGCTTTCTTT CASSPWDRSTEAFF - TRBJ1-1 TRBD1 TRBV5-8
TGTGCCAGCTCACCAGCGATGAACCCCTACGAGCAGTACTTC CASSPAMNPYEQYF - TRBJ2-7 - TRBV18
TGCGCCAGCGGGGACATGAAACCCGATGGCTACACCTTC CASGDMKPDGYTF - TRBJ1-2 - TRBV5-1
TGTGCCAGCAGCCGGGCCTCCGGGGGGCAGTATTTT CASSRASGGQYF - TRBJ2-3 - TRBV7-8
TGTGCCAGCAGCGTAGGACAGGGTAGCTATGGCTACACCTTC CASSVGQGSYGYTF - TRBJ1-2 TRBD1 TRBV9
TGTGCCAGTAGTATAGGGTTTGGGACAGCTAGCACAGATACGCAGTATTTT CASSIGFGTASTDTQYF - TRBJ2-3 TRBD1 TRBV19
TGCGCCAGCAGCGGGACAAGCACAAACTATGGCTACACCTTC CASSGTSTNYGYTF - TRBJ1-2 - TRBV5-1
TGTGCCAGCAGCCCCGGGGGGGTATACGCAGATACGCAGTATTTT CASSPGGVYADTQYF - TRBJ2-3 TRBD2 TRBV7-6
TGTTCCAGCAGCCCATCCCGGGACACCGATGGCTACACCTTC CSSSPSRDTDGYTF - TRBJ1-2 - TRBV7-9
TGTGCCAGCAGGGCTACAGGGGGAGGTTTTTCAGATACGCAGTATTTT CASRATGGGFSDTQYF - TRBJ2-3 TRBD1 TRBV2
TGTTCCAGCAGCCCCCGGACAGGGGCAGGTCAAGAGACCCAGTACTTC CSSSPRTGAGQETQYF - TRBJ2-5 TRBD1 TRBV7-9
TGTGCCAGCATTCCGACGCGGGGTGTCGATGAAAAACTGTTTTTT CASIPTRGVDEKLFF - TRBJ1-4 - TRBV28
TGTGCCAGCAGTGAGACAGGGGTGAACTACGAGCAGTACTTC CASSETGVNYEQYF - TRBJ2-7 TRBD1 TRBV6-1
TGTTCCAGCAGCTCGACAGGTACACCTACCTATGGCTACACCTTC CSSSSTGTPTYGYTF few TRBJ1-2 - TRBV7-9
TGTGCCAGCAGCCTAAATCAGGGGTACACTGAAGCTTTCTTT CASSLNQGYTEAFF - TRBJ1-1 - TRBV7-9
TGTGCCTGGGGCCGGGACTCTGGAAACACCATATATTTT CAWGRDSGNTIYF - TRBJ1-3 - TRBV30
TGTGCCAGCAGTTTAATTGGGGGCAGGAACACTGAAGCTTTCTTT CASSLIGGRNTEAFF few TRBJ1-1 - TRBV27
TGTGCCAGCTCACGGGGAGCCGGCTATGGCTACACCTTC CASSRGAGYGYTF few TRBJ1-2 - TRBV18
TGCGCCAGCAGTGAGGATGGGCAGGGGGCTGGTGGCTACACCTTC CASSEDGQGAGGYTF - TRBJ1-2 TRBD1 TRBV10-2
TGTGCCAGCTTGGCGGGACAGTGGGGATTATTTGCTGAAGCTTTCTTT CASLAGQWGLFAEAFF - TRBJ1-1 TRBD1 TRBV7-9
TGTGCCAGCAGTTACCCGAGCTCTGGGGCCAACGTCCTGACTTTC CASSYPSSGANVLTF few TRBJ2-6 - TRBV6-5
TGTGCCAGCAGCTTGGGGCAGGGGTTAGCCAATGAGCAGTTCTTC CASSLGQGLANEQFF - TRBJ2-1 - TRBV25-1
TGTGCCAGCAGACCCCTCGACAGCCAAGAGACCCAGTACTTC CASRPLDSQETQYF few TRBJ2-5 - TRBV6-5
TGTGCCAGCAGCTTATGGGACAGGGCTCAGGATGAGCAGTTCTTC CASSLWDRAQDEQFF - TRBJ2-1 TRBD1 TRBV11-3